A selection of T cell receptor beta chains follows, all from one sample in a study of blood T cell repertoires in COVID-19. Only in-frame clones appear in the TCRdb table, and some are missing; sequencing was by immunoSEQ multiplex PCR. The sample records 350,000 or so clones, about 88% being singletons. Sequencing was performed on PBMCs or T cells enriched from blood (not recorded which). The source is a woman aged 25 to 39 who had recovered from COVID-19. The CDR3 runs from the conserved cysteine through the conserved F or W.

v_call: TRBV27; cdr3_aa: CASSFSPTGVTTGELFF
v_call: TRBV5-1; cdr3_aa: CASSLVDSQETQYF
v_call: TRBV30; cdr3_aa: CAWTSLRGGADGYTF
v_call: TRBV28; cdr3_aa: CASSIQGYYGYTF
v_call: TRBV7-8; cdr3_aa: CASSLVGASTEAFF
v_call: TRBV2; cdr3_aa: CASSEYFLLNIQYF
v_call: TRBV4-3; cdr3_aa: CASSQDQGRTEAFF
v_call: TRBV12-3/TRBV12-4; cdr3_aa: CASSYYRSGELFF
v_call: TRBV28; cdr3_aa: CASSGTGTGIYGYTF
v_call: TRBV2; cdr3_aa: CASMVSRVTPYEQYF
v_call: TRBV6-2/TRBV6-3; cdr3_aa: CASSNGVSTEAFF
v_call: TRBV7-2; cdr3_aa: CASSLVGTPGGRSNIQYF
v_call: TRBV6-5; cdr3_aa: CASSPTVEQYF
v_call: TRBV27; cdr3_aa: CASSWGENNSPLHF
v_call: TRBV19; cdr3_aa: CASSMSRGLANTGELFF
v_call: TRBV14; cdr3_aa: CASSQATAGEQYF
v_call: TRBV11-2; cdr3_aa: CASSLVQGPSYEQYF